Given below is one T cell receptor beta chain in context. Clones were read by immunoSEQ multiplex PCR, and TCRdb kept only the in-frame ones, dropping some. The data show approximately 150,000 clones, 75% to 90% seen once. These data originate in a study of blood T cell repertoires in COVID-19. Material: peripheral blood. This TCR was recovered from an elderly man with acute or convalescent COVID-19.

CDR3 amino acids: CASRPSSGAPETQYF. CDR3 DNA: TGTGCCAGCAGGCCGTCTAGCGGAGCCCCAGAGACCCAGTACTTC. V usage is TRBV28 and J usage is TRBJ2-5; 7 bases fit TRBD2. From germline, CDR1 is MDHEN and CDR2 SYDVKM. Unmatched junction bases numbered 11, after V lost 6 bases and J lost 4 bases. The CDR3 totals 15 residues.